The following is a T cell receptor beta chain sequence with its context. The target antigen is unknown. The bulk TCR libraries were made with methods described before and with listed TCR primers. TCRdb analysed the PCR reads with MiXCR anew, one entry per CDR3 protein. Among 45,000 to 55,000 distinct CDR3 sequences listed, roughly 38% were seen once. These data are taken from a study of molecular identifiers for immune sequencing clone quantification. Study overall: The replicate experiment used RNA from roughly 21,000 or 96,000 naive CD8 cells. This RNA was split into five aliquots, and four of them were sequenced. Study results and caveats: Detectable among 800,000 to 1,000,000 naive cells, according to reports, was Jurkat TCR RNA spiked in from one cell. It was shown that clones above 20 RNA copies held over 97% of effector molecules, but under 1% in naive cells.

The CDR3 contains 14 residues. From germline, CDR1 is SEHNR and CDR2 FQNEAQ (reference sequence). With 1 base clipped from V and 2 bases from J, the junction kept 2 bases outside the gene matches. Sequences were obtained from naive CD8+ T cells from blood, with Jurkat cell RNA spiked in. Subset specified: FACS-sorted CD8+CD4-CCR7+CD45RA+ naive T cells. The sequence was collected from a human donor in good health. Some libraries in this study had Jurkat cell RNA spiked in. The chain carries TRBV7-9 and TRBJ2-7, with TRBD1 matching over 7 bases. The CDR3 loop is CASSLDRGTYEQYF. The CDR3 DNA sequence: TGTGCCAGCAGCTTAGACAGGGGAACCTACGAGCAGTACTTC.